The 16 T cell receptor beta chains given below trace back to one sample, sequenced in a study of Ad26.COV2.S vaccination and SARS-CoV-2 variants (dated by TCRdb to the early 2020s). The treatment or condition tag for this specimen amounts to: roughly 20 received Ad26.COV2.S at low or high dose, single or two shots; about 5 received placebo; per-sample allocation not given. Repertoires of vaccine and placebo recipients were sequenced from samples taken on day 63 after the first injection. Libraries were constructed by the immunoSEQ multiplex PCR assay. TCRdb holds this immuneACCESS table with in-frame rearrangements only. Some clones are missing; in checked studies, unresolved V genes explain under half, and the rest has no known cause. The table for this sample lists roughly 450,000 clones; about nine tenths of them were counted only once. Of the sample, approximately 12% is held by the ten largest clones.

Source: peripheral blood, taken in a trial of Ad26.COV2.S vaccine versus placebo. The receptors originated from a person aged 18 to 59 who received the Ad26.COV2.S COVID-19 vaccine or a placebo.

J is TRBJ1-3 and V is TRBV18; 7 bases line up with TRBD1. The length of the CDR3 is 14 residues. The trim removed 6 bases at V and 4 bases at J, leaving 6 bases unmatched. The germline CDR1 and CDR2 sequences are KGHSH and LQKENI. Here the CDR3 reads CASSPGQEGNTIYF. The CDR3 coding sequence is TGTGCCAGCTCCCCTGGACAGGAGGGAAACACCATATATTTT.

The chain uses TRBV29-1 and TRBJ2-1; 8 bases agree with TRBD1. Germline V gene data show CDR1 as SQVTM and CDR2 as ANQGSEA. Trimming cost V 6 bases and J 11 bases; bases outside gene matches: 6. This CDR3 region has 11 residues. Here the CDR3 DNA reads TGCAGCGTCCACGACAGGGGTCAGCAGTTCTTC. Residues: CSVHDRGQQFF.

This chain links TRBV18 with TRBJ1-4; 7 nucleotides match TRBD1. In germline, CDR1 is KGHSH, CDR2 LQKENI. CDR3 length equals 14 residues. V was clipped by 4 bases and J by 3 bases; unmatched bases: 2. The CDR3 DNA reads as TGTGCCAGCTCACTCGACAGGGCTAATGAAAAACTGTTTTTT. Translated: CASSLDRANEKLFF.

For this clone: Other DNA sequences of this sample code for an identical CDR3. The chain combines TRBV5-1 with TRBJ2-3, with a weak D call TRBD2 (5 bases). The germline V and J ends were trimmed by 2 bases and 3 bases, with 7 bases remaining between them. The CDR3 has 13 amino acids. Germline V gene lookup returns CDR1 SGHRS and CDR2 YFSETQ. CDR3 in amino acids: CASSFTGTDTQYF. DNA for the CDR3: TGCGCCAGCAGCTTCACGGGGACAGATACGCAGTATTTT.

The chain recombines TRBV30 with TRBJ1-3; D is unclear. The CDR3 sequence is 13 residues long. The germline gives CDR1 GTSNPN, CDR2 SVGIG (reference sequence). Trimming pared 6 bases from V and 0 bases from J, leaving 9 bases between. CDR3 in amino acids: CACPSPSGNTIYF. The CDR3 bases are TGTGCCTGCCCAAGCCCCTCTGGAAACACCATATATTTT.

The chain uses TRBV18 and TRBJ2-1; D gene ambiguous. The CDR3 is 16 amino acids. Germline V gene sequence: CDR1 KGHSH, CDR2 LQKENI. V lost 8 bases and J 5 bases, leaving 22 bases between the germline ends. In DNA, the CDR3 is TGTGCCAGCGGAGAGACCACTACCTATTTAAACAATGAGCAGTTCTTC. As protein: CASGETTTYLNNEQFF.

The rearrangement links TRBV11-2 to TRBJ2-7, with TRBD2 as a possible D gene (6 bases). The CDR3 runs 17 residues. Germline assignment: CDR1 SGHAT and CDR2 FQNNGV. The V end was cut by 0 bases, the J end by 0 bases, with 15 bases between. The CDR3 protein is CASSLDQGSGNSYEQYF. The CDR3 nucleotides read TGTGCCAGCAGCTTAGATCAAGGTAGCGGTAACTCCTACGAGCAGTACTTC.

This chain uses TRBV5-6 with TRBJ2-7; TRBD1 is a possible D gene (6 bases). This CDR3 is built from 12 residues. With 3 bases removed from V and 5 bases from J, the gap between germline ends came to 9 bases. Germline V lookup: CDR1 SGHDT, CDR2 YYEEEE. Written as DNA, the CDR3 is TGTGCCAGCAGCTCCACAGGGAACGAGCAGTACTTC. It encodes CASSSTGNEQYF.

The CDR3 protein is CASRKARDSIYNEQFF. The CDR3 DNA is TGTGCCAGCAGGAAGGCGCGGGACTCAATTTACAATGAGCAGTTCTTC. This chain links TRBV28 with TRBJ2-1; a possible D gene is TRBD2 (6 bases). The CDR3 length is 16 residues. Germline lookup yields CDR1 MDHEN and CDR2 SYDVKM. The ends were cut back, 6 bases at V and 4 bases at J, with 19 bases in the middle.

J is TRBJ2-7 and V is TRBV11-2, with D unclear. Between the trimmed V and J ends, which lost 3 bases and 6 bases, there was a span of 18 bases. Germline V gives CDR1 SGHAT, CDR2 FQNNGV. The CDR3 covers 15 residues. The CDR3, as DNA: TGTGCCAGCAGCTTTATCGGTCTGGGTGGCTCCGAGCAGTACTTC. Its translation: CASSFIGLGGSEQYF.

The chain couples TRBV5-5 to TRBJ2-7, with no clear D. CDR3 length: 11 amino acids. The germline CDR1 and CDR2 sequences are SGHKS and YYEKEE (reference sequence). The V end was cut by 3 bases, the J end by 3 bases, with 4 bases between. The CDR3 DNA is TGTGCCAGCAGCTGGATCTACGAGCAGTACTTC. Translation gives CASSWIYEQYF.

The chain joins TRBV4-2 to TRBJ2-1; 8 nucleotides agree with TRBD1. Germline V gene lookup returns CDR1 LGHNA and CDR2 YNFKEQ. The CDR3 is 16 residues long. J lost 7 bases, V lost 0 bases, and 8 bases had no gene match. The CDR3 here is CASSQDFWTGQNEQFF. CDR3 DNA: TGTGCCAGCAGCCAAGATTTCTGGACAGGGCAAAATGAGCAGTTCTTC.

In the case of this clone: This same CDR3 is encoded by further DNA sequences in the sample. The V and J genes are TRBV5-1 and TRBJ2-7, with 9 bases fitting TRBD1. CDR3 length: 14 amino acids. CDR1 is SGHRS, CDR2 YFSETQ, per germline. Trimming removed 0 bases from V and 3 bases from J; junction bases left unmatched: 1. DNA of the CDR3: TGCGCCAGCAGCTTGGGACAGGGGGACTACGAGCAGTACTTC. As protein: CASSLGQGDYEQYF. Looking up the rest from reference TRBV5-1 and TRBJ2-7 gives the full variable domain: KAGVTQTPRYLIKTRGQQVTLSCSPISGHRSVSWYQQTPGQGLQFLFEYFSETQRNKGNFPGRFSGRQFSNSRSEMNVSTLELGDSALYLCASSLGQGDYEQYFGPGTRLTVT.

The gene calls are TRBV4-3 and TRBJ1-2, with unresolved D. The germline V gene has CDR1 LGHNA and CDR2 YSLEER. This CDR3 has 16 residues. Deletions cut 0 bases from V and 4 bases from J, with 15 bases between. CDR3: CASSQDGGSFGYGYTF. The DNA for the CDR3 is TGCGCCAGCAGCCAAGATGGAGGCTCGTTTGGCTATGGCTACACCTTC.

The chain couples TRBV12-3 or TRBV12-4 to TRBJ1-2; 7 bases match TRBD1. The CDR3 contains 13 residues. Trimming at V came to 0 bases and at J to 7 bases, leaving 2 bases not matched to a gene. The CDR3 reads CASSLARDSGYTF. The CDR3 DNA follows: TGTGCCAGCAGTTTAGCGCGGGACAGTGGCTACACCTTC.

This sequence joins TRBV7-9 and TRBJ2-1; 7 nucleotides agree with TRBD1. The CDR3 totals 15 residues. Germline V lookup: CDR1 SEHNR, CDR2 FQNEAQ (reference sequence). V trimming: 5 bases; J trimming: 4 bases; junction bases outside the gene matches: 8. The CDR3 region is CASSPQGTTYNEQFF. CDR3 DNA sequence: TGTGCCAGCAGCCCACAGGGGACCACGTACAATGAGCAGTTCTTC. The entire variable domain, with the rest obtained from reference TRBV7-9 and TRBJ2-1, is as follows: DTGVSQNPRHKITKRGQNVTFRCDPISEHNRLYWYRQTLGQGPEFLTYFQNEAQLEKSRLLSDRFSAERPKGSFSTLEIQRTEQGDSAMYLCASSPQGTTYNEQFFGPGTRLTVL.